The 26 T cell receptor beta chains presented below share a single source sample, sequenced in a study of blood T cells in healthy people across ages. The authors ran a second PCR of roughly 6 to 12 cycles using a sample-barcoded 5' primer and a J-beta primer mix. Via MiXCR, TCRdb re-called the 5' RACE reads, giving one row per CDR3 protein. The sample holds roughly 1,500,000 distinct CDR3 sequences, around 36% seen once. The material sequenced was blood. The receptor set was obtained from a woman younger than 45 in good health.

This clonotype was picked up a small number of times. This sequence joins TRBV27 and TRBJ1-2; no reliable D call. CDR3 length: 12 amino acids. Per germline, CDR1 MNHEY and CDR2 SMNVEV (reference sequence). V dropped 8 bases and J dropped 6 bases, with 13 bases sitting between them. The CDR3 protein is CASGSQPDGYTF. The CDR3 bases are TGTGCCAGCGGGTCTCAGCCGGATGGCTACACCTTC.

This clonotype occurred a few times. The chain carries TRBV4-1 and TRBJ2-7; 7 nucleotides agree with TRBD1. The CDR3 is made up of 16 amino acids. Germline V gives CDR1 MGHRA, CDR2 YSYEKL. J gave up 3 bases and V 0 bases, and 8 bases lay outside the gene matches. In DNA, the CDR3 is TGCGCCAGCAGCCAAGATTCAGACAGGGTGAACTACGAGCAGTACTTC. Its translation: CASSQDSDRVNYEQYF.

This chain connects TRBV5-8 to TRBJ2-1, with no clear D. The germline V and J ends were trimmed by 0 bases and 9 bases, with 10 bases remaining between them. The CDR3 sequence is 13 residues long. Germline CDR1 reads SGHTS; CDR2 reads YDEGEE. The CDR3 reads CASSLDAGIEQFF. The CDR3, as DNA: TGTGCCAGCAGCTTGGACGCAGGAATTGAGCAGTTCTTC. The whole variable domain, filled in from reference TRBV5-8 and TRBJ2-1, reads EAGVTQSPTHLIKTRGQQATLRCSPISGHTSVYWYQQALGLGLQFLLWYDEGEERNRGNFPPRFSGRQFPNYSSELNVNALELEDSALYLCASSLDAGIEQFFGPGTRLTVL.

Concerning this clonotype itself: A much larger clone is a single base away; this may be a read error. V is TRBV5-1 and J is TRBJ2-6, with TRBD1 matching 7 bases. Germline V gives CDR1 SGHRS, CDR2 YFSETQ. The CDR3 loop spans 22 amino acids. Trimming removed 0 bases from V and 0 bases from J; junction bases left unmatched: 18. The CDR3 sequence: CASSLEVVRGQFHLSGANVLTF. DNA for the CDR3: TGCGCCAGCAGCTTGGAGGTTGTTCGGGGACAGTTCCACCTCTCTGGGGCCAACGTCCTGACTTTC.

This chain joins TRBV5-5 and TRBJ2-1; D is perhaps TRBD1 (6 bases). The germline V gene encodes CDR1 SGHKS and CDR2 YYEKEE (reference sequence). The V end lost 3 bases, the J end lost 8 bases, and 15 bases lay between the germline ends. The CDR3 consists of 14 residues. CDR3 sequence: CASSYLQRTDEQFF. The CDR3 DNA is TGTGCCAGCAGCTATTTACAGAGGACAGATGAGCAGTTCTTC. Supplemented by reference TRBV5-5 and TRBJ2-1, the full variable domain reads DAGVTQSPTHLIKTRGQQVTLRCSPISGHKSVSWYQQVLGQGPQFIFQYYEKEERGRGNFPDRFSARQFPNYSSELNVNALLLGDSALYLCASSYLQRTDEQFFGPGTRLTVL.

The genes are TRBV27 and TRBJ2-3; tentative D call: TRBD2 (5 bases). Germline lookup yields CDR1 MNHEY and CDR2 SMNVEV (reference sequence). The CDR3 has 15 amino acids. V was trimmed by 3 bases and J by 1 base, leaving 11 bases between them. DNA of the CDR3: TGTGCCAGCAGTTTGAGGGTCTTGGGCACAGATACGCAGTATTTT. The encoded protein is CASSLRVLGTDTQYF.

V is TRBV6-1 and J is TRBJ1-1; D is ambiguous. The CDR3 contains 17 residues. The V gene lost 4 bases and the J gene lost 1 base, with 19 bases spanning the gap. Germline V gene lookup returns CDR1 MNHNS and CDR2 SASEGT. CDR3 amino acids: CASSATLGSRGNTEAFF. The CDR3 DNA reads TGTGCCAGCAGTGCCACTTTGGGGAGTCGGGGGAACACTGAAGCTTTCTTT.

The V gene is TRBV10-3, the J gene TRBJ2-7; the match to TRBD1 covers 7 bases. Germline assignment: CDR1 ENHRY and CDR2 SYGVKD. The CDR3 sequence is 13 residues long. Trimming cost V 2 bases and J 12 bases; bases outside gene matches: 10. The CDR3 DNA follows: TGTGCCATCAGTGAGAGAGACTGGACAGGTGTGTACTTC. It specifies CAISERDWTGVYF.

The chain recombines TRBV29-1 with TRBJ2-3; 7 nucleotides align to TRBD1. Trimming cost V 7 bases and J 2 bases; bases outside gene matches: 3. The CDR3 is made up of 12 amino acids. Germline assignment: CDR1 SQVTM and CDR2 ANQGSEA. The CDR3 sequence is CSADRATDTQYF. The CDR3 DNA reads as TGCAGCGCCGACAGGGCCACAGATACGCAGTATTTT.

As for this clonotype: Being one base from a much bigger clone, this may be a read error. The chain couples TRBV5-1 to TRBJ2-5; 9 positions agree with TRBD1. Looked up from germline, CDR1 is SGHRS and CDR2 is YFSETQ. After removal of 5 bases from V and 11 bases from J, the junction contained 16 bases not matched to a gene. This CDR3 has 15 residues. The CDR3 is CASRQGAGVLNKQYF. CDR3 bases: TGCGCCAGCAGACAGGGGGCAGGCGTCCTTAATAAGCAGTACTTC.

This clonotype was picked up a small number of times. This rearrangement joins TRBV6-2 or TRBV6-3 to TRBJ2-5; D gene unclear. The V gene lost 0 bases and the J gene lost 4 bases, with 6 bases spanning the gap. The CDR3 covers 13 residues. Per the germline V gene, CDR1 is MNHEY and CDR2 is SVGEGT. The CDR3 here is CASSYSSPETQYF. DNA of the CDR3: TGTGCCAGCAGTTACTCGTCCCCAGAGACCCAGTACTTC.

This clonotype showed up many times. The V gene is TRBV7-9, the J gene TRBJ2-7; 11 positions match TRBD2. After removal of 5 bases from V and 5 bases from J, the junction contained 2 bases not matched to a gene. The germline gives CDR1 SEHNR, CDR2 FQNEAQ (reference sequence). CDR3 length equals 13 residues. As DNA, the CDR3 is TGTGCCAGCAGCCCGACTAGCGGGGACGAGCAGTACTTC. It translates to CASSPTSGDEQYF.

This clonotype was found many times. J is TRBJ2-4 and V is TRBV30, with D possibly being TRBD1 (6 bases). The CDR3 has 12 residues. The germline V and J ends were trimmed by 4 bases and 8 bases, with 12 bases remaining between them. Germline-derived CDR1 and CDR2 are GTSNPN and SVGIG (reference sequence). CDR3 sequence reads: CAWMGAAYIQYF. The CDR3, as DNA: TGTGCCTGGATGGGGGCGGCATACATTCAGTACTTC.

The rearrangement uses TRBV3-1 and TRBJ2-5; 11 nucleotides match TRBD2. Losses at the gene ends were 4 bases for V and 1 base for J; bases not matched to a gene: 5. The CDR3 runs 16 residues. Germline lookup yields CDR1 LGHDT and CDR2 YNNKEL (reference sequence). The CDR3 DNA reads TGTGCCAGCAGCCGCAGACTAGCGGGGCTCCAAGAGACCCAGTACTTC. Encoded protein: CASSRRLAGLQETQYF.

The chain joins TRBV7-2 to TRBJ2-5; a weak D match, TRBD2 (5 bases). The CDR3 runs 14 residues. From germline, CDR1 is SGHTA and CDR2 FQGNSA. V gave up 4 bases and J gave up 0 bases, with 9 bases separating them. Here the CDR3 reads CASSSGLYQETQYF. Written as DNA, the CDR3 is TGTGCCAGCAGCTCCGGACTCTACCAAGAGACCCAGTACTTC.

CDR3 amino acids: CATMATGEWTEAFF. In DNA form, the CDR3 reads TGTGCCACGATGGCAACAGGGGAATGGACTGAAGCTTTCTTT. The genes are TRBV15 and TRBJ1-1, with 7 bases fitting TRBD1. Per the germline V gene, CDR1 is LNHNV and CDR2 is YYDKDF (reference sequence). Losses at the gene ends were 9 bases for V and 5 bases for J; bases not matched to a gene: 12. This CDR3 contains 14 residues.

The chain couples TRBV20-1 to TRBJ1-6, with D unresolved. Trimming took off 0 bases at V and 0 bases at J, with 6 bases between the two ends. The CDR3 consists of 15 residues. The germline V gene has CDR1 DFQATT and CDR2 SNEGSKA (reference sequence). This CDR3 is CSARDQSSYNSPLHF. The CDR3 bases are TGCAGTGCTAGAGATCAGAGCTCCTATAATTCACCCCTCCACTTT.

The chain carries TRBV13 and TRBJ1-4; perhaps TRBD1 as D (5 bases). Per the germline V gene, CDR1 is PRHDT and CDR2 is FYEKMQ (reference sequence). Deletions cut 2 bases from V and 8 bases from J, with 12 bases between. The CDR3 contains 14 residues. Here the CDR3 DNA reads TGTGCCAGCAGCTTAAGGGCGAAGGGGGAAAAACTGTTTTTT. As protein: CASSLRAKGEKLFF.

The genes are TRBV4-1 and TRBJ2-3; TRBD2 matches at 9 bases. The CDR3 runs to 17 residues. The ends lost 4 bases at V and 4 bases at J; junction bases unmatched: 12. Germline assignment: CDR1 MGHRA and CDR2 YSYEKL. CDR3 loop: CASSPISSGLAADTQYF. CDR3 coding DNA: TGCGCCAGCAGCCCGATTTCCTCGGGACTAGCCGCAGATACGCAGTATTTT.

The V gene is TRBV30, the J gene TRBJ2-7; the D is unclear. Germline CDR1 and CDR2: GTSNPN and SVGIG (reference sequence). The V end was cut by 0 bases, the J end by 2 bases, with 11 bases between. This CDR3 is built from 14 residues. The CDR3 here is CAWSVLWGTYEQYF. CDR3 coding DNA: TGTGCCTGGAGTGTTCTATGGGGTACCTACGAGCAGTACTTC.

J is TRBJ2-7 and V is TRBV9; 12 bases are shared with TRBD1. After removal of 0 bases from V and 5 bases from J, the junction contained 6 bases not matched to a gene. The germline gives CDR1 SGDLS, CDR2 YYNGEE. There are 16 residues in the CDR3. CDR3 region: CASSVDGTGGIDEQYF. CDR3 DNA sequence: TGTGCCAGCAGCGTAGACGGGACAGGGGGCATCGACGAGCAGTACTTC.

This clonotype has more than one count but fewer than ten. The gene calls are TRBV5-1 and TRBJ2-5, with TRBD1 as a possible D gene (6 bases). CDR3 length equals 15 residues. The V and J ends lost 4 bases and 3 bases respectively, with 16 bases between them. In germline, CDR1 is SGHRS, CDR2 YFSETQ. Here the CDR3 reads CASSLSDRTKETQYF. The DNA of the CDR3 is TGCGCCAGCAGCCTATCGGACAGAACCAAAGAGACCCAGTACTTC.

CDR3 nucleotide sequence: TGTGCCAGCAGCGGACGGATACGAGGCGAGCAGTACTTC. It yields the protein CASSGRIRGEQYF. The chain joins TRBV9 to TRBJ2-7; D not certain. This CDR3 is built from 13 residues. The germline gives CDR1 SGDLS, CDR2 YYNGEE. V was cut by 3 bases and J by 6 bases, with 13 bases left in between.

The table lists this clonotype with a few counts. The CDR3 reads CASSVLAGGEQFF. The CDR3, as DNA: TGCGCCAGCAGCGTACTAGCGGGCGGTGAGCAGTTCTTC. The chain recombines TRBV5-1 with TRBJ2-1; 9 bases agree with TRBD2. V shed 4 bases, J shed 9 bases, and the junction held 5 bases outside the gene matches. Germline CDR1 SGHRS, CDR2 YFSETQ. The CDR3 is 13 residues long.

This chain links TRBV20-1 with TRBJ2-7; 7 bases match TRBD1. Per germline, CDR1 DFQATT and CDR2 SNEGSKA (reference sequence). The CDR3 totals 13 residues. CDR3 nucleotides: TGCACCCCAGAAAGGGACAGCACCTACGAGCAGTACTTC. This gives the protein CTPERDSTYEQYF.

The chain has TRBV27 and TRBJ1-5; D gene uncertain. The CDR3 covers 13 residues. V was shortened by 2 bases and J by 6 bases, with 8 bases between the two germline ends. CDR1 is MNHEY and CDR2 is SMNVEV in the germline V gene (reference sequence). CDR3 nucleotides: TGTGCCAGCAGTTTAGACTGGGCTCAGCCCCAGCATTTT. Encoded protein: CASSLDWAQPQHF.